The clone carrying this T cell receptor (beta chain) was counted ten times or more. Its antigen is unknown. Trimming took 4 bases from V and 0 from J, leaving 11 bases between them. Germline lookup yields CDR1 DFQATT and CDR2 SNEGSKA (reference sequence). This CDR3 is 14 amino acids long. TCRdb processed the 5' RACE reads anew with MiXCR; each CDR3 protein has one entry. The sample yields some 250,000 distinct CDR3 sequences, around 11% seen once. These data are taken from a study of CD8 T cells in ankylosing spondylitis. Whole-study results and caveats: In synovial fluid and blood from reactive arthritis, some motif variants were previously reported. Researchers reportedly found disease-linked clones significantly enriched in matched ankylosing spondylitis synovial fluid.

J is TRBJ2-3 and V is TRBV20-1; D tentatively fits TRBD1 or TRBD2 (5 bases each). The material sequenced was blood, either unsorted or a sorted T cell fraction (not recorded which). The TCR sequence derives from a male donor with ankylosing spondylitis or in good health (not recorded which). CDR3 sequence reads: CSAIRDGSTDTQYF. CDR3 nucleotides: TGCAGTGCTATCAGGGACGGCAGCACAGATACGCAGTATTTT.